The 12 T cell receptor beta chains reported below all come from one sample, sequenced in a study of lymphopenia after photon versus proton radiotherapy. Data came from immunoSEQ multiplex PCR; TCRdb stores just in-frame clones and leaves some out. The repertoire holds 160,000 or so clones, with less than 90% as singletons. The input for sequencing was peripheral blood, taken from a patient treated with photon-based radiotherapy. Receptors were obtained from a man between 50 and 59 years old with gastric cancer.

This chain links TRBV28 with TRBJ1-5; no clear D gene. CDR1 and CDR2 (germline): MDHEN, SYDVKM. V was clipped by 3 bases and J by 2 bases, with 8 bases between them. This CDR3 comprises 14 residues. DNA for the CDR3: TGTGCCAGCAGTTTCGGTACTCGCAATCAGCCCCAGCATTTT. It codes for CASSFGTRNQPQHF.

The chain is built from TRBV7-9 and TRBJ2-2; no clear D. The germline V gene encodes CDR1 SEHNR and CDR2 FQNEAQ (reference sequence). The CDR3 runs 13 residues. The ends were cut back, 2 bases at V and 8 bases at J, with 9 bases in the middle. The CDR3 protein is CASSLNDRGELFF. In nucleotides, the CDR3 is TGTGCCAGCAGCTTAAATGACCGTGGGGAGCTGTTTTTT.

The rearrangement links TRBV2 to TRBJ1-2; D remains unclear. V gave up 7 bases and J gave up 10 bases, with 16 bases separating them. This CDR3 is built from 12 residues. Germline CDR1 reads SNHLY; CDR2 reads FYNNEI. The CDR3 reads CASKTLQRDYTF. For the CDR3, the DNA is TGTGCCAGCAAGACGCTACAGAGGGACTACACCTTC.

The rearrangement uses TRBV5-5 and TRBJ2-2; D gene ambiguous. Germline CDR1 SGHKS, CDR2 YYEKEE (reference sequence). This CDR3 region has 15 residues. V was trimmed by 2 bases and J by 7 bases, leaving 15 bases between them. The CDR3 bases are TGTGCCAGCAGCTTAAGGCTAATCCCGGACGGGGAGCTGTTTTTT. This encodes CASSLRLIPDGELFF.

CDR3 loop: CASKGRQGGHEQFF. The CDR3 nucleotides read TGTGCCAGCAAGGGACGACAGGGGGGGCATGAGCAGTTCTTC. V is TRBV2 and J is TRBJ2-1; TRBD1 agrees at 9 bases. The ends lost 7 bases at V and 8 bases at J; junction bases unmatched: 9. Germline-derived CDR1 and CDR2 are SNHLY and FYNNEI. The CDR3 sequence is 14 residues long.

This CDR3 is CASSSLTGSYEQYF. CDR3 DNA sequence: TGTGCCAGCAGCTCCTTAACAGGCTCCTACGAGCAGTACTTC. The J gene is TRBJ2-7, the V gene TRBV7-9, with D maybe TRBD1 (5 bases). The CDR3 is made up of 14 amino acids. Germline CDR1 and CDR2: SEHNR and FQNEAQ (reference sequence). V lost 4 bases, J lost 0 bases, and 10 bases lay in between.

The chain recombines TRBV19 with TRBJ1-4; weak D call: TRBD1 (5 bases). This CDR3 is 13 amino acids long. Germline V CDR1 and CDR2: LNHDA, SQIVND (reference sequence). V was clipped by 5 bases and J by 7 bases, with 11 bases between them. The CDR3 DNA follows: TGTGCCAGTAGTCTCCGGAGGGGTGAAAAACTGTTTTTT. The encoded protein is CASSLRRGEKLFF.

Only one count was recorded for this clone. The chain uses TRBV27 and TRBJ2-3; D not certain. CDR1 is MNHEY, CDR2 SMNVEV, per germline (reference sequence). There are 15 residues in the CDR3. V lost 0 bases, J lost 2 bases, and 9 bases lay in between. CDR3 amino acids: CASSLSLGSTDTQYF. The CDR3 DNA sequence: TGTGCCAGCAGTTTATCCTTAGGGTCCACAGATACGCAGTATTTT.

This chain joins TRBV30 and TRBJ2-7, with D unclear. V was clipped by 2 bases and J by 4 bases, with 9 bases between them. This CDR3 spans 12 amino acids. Germline-derived CDR1 and CDR2 are GTSNPN and SVGIG (reference sequence). CDR3 bases: TGTGCCTGGAGTCACGGACGATACGAGCAGTACTTC. As protein: CAWSHGRYEQYF.

Notes on this clone: A junction boundary mismatches the germline segment, possibly from a read error. This chain links TRBV18 with TRBJ2-5, with TRBD1 as a possible D gene (5 bases). Germline CDR1 reads KGHSH; CDR2 reads LQKENI. The CDR3 sequence is 12 residues long. The CDR3 protein is CASSPTAEAQYF. The CDR3 region has the DNA TGTGCCAGCTCACCGACAGCAGAGGCCCAGTACTTC.

The chain employs TRBV5-4 and TRBJ2-2, with 9 bases aligning to TRBD2. The CDR3 totals 16 residues. Trimming took 0 bases from V and 3 from J; bases not matched to a gene: 3. From germline, CDR1 is SGHNT and CDR2 YYREEE (reference sequence). The CDR3 nucleotides are TGTGCCAGCAGCTTGGATAGCGGGAGTGACACCGGGGAGCTGTTTTTT. It codes for CASSLDSGSDTGELFF.

This clone has just a few counts. The V gene is TRBV4-1, the J gene TRBJ2-4, with D perhaps matching TRBD1 or TRBD2 (5 bases each). The CDR3 covers 18 residues. Germline V gene lookup returns CDR1 MGHRA and CDR2 YSYEKL. V lost 4 bases to trimming and J lost 2 bases, with 21 bases between them. The CDR3 loop reads CASSRSSGTPTTKNIQYF. The DNA for the CDR3 is TGCGCCAGCAGCCGATCCTCCGGGACGCCGACGACCAAAAACATTCAGTACTTC.